This T cell receptor beta chain was identified during a study of shared T cell receptors in the human thymus. Trimming took 0 bases from V and 7 from J, leaving 7 bases between them. The CDR3 has 12 amino acids. CDR1 is SGHRS, CDR2 YFSETQ, per germline. Some clones are missing from TCRdb's copy, which holds only in-frame ones; the method was immunoSEQ multiplex PCR. This sample carries 650,000 to 950,000 clones, approximately 83% of them seen once, and the ten largest clones take around 0.0099%. These sequences were also reported in another study, on human thymus T cells. That work contributes: Healthy Finnish infants undergoing corrective surgery for congenital heart defects provided the donor material. Resections from corrective heart surgery supplied the thymus tissue. Thymic and blood repertoires showed apparently biased V and J gene usage. Thymic repertoires of unrelated individuals were reported in related research to overlap highly.

The receptor was isolated from a girl in the first two years of life with a congenital heart defect. The sample consisted of thymocytes. The chain links TRBV5-1 to TRBJ1-2; D might be TRBD1 (5 bases). The CDR3 loop reads CASSLAGGGYTF. As DNA, the CDR3 is TGCGCCAGCAGCTTGGCCGGGGGTGGCTACACCTTC.